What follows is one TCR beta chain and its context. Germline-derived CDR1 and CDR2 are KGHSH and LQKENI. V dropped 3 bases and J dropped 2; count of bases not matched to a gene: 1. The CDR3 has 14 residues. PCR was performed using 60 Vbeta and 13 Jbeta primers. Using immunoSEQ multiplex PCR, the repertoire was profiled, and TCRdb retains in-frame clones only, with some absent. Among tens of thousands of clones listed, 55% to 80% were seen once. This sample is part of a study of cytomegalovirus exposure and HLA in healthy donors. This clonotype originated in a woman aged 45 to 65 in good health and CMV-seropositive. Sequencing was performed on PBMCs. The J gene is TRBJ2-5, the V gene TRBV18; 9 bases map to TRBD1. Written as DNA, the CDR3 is TGTGCCAGCTCACCGGGACAGGGACAAGAGACCCAGTACTTC. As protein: CASSPGQGQETQYF.